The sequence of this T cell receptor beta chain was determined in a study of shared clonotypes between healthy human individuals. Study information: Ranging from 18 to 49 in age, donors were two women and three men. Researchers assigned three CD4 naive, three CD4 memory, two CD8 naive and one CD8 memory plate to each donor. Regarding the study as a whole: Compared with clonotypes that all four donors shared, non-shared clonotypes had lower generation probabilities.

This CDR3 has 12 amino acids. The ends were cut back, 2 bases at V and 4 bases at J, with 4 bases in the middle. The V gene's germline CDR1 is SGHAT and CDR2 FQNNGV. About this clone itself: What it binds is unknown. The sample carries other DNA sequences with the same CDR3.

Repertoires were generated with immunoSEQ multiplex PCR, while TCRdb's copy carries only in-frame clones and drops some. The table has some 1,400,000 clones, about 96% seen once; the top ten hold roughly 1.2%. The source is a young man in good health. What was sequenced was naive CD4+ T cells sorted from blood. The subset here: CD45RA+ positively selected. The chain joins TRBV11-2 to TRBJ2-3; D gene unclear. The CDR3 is CASSLPADTQYF. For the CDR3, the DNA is TGTGCCAGCAGCTTACCTGCAGATACGCAGTATTTT.